This TCR beta chain was observed in a study of blood T cell repertoires in COVID-19. Study at large: The United States, Italy and Spain supplied acute and convalescent COVID-19 samples.

Participant age was about 18 to 89 years, and participants resided in fewer than 30 US areas. Cohort allocation depended upon clinical history that participants reported. Cohort 3 recovered donors had two negative PCRs, clearance, or symptom resolution. Assay: immunoSEQ multiplex PCR; the TCRdb copy retains only in-frame clones and omits some. The data show approximately 280,000 clones, around nine tenths seen once. The ends lost 1 base at V and 2 bases at J; junction bases unmatched: 9. The germline V gene encodes CDR1 LGHDT and CDR2 YNNKEL (reference sequence). The CDR3 totals 19 residues. Sequencing used PBMCs or T cells enriched from blood (not recorded which). The V and J genes are TRBV3-1 (or the pseudogene TRBV3-2) and TRBJ2-1, with TRBD2 matching 12 bases. The source of this sequence is a woman between 40 and 55 years old who had recovered from COVID-19. CDR3: CASSQGTSGTGGPYNEQFF. For the CDR3, the DNA is TGTGCCAGCAGCCAAGGGACTAGCGGGACCGGGGGCCCCTACAATGAGCAGTTCTTC.